The next 23 T cell receptor beta chains were all read from a single sample in a study of blood T cell repertoires in COVID-19. Sequencing used immunoSEQ multiplex PCR; TCRdb keeps in-frame clones, though not all of them. The data hold about 300,000 clones, with around 85% observed a single time. Material: PBMCs or T cells enriched from blood (not recorded which). Receptors originate from a woman between 25 and 40 years old who had been exposed to COVID-19.

As DNA, the CDR3 is TGTGCCAGCAGTCCGGGACAGGGGAATCGGGAAAAACTGTTTTTT. Protein: CASSPGQGNREKLFF. This chain links TRBV2 with TRBJ1-4; 10 nucleotides align to TRBD1. The CDR3 spans 15 residues. Germline-derived CDR1 and CDR2 are SNHLY and FYNNEI. The trim removed 5 bases at V and 8 bases at J, leaving 8 bases unmatched.

This chain connects TRBV2 to TRBJ1-3; D gene ambiguous. The V gene's germline CDR1 is SNHLY and CDR2 FYNNEI. Trimming stripped 6 bases from V and 0 bases from J, with 12 bases between. This CDR3 has 15 amino acids. CDR3 DNA sequence: TGTGCCAGCAGGGTTAGCGGGAGCTCTGGAAACACCATATATTTT. Its translation: CASRVSGSSGNTIYF. Complete variable domain (other parts from reference TRBV2 and TRBJ1-3): EPEVTQTPSHQVTQMGQEVILRCVPISNHLYFYWYRQILGQKVEFLVSFYNNEISEKSEIFDDQFSVERPDGSNFTLKIRSTKLEDSAMYFCASRVSGSSGNTIYFGEGSWLTVV.

The chain couples TRBV2 to TRBJ1-6, with 7 bases matching TRBD1. The CDR3 runs to 17 residues. V was pared by 1 base and J by 0 bases, with 3 bases of the junction left unmatched. Germline values: CDR1 SNHLY, CDR2 FYNNEI. CDR3 amino acids: CASSEGRGSSYNSPLHF. CDR3 in DNA: TGTGCCAGCAGTGAAGGCAGGGGGAGCTCCTATAATTCACCCCTCCACTTT.

This chain links TRBV4-1 with TRBJ1-5, with 8 bases that match TRBD1. Germline V gene sequence: CDR1 MGHRA, CDR2 YSYEKL. CDR3 size: 16 residues. The J segment lost 6 bases and the V segment lost 0 bases, leaving 7 bases of the junction unmatched. The CDR3 sequence: CASSQDQGARGQPQHF. As DNA, the CDR3 is TGCGCCAGCAGCCAAGATCAGGGGGCGAGGGGTCAGCCCCAGCATTTT.

This clone was observed once. The chain is built from TRBV5-4 and TRBJ2-5; TRBD1 agrees at 7 bases. The J segment lost 5 bases and the V segment lost 4 bases, leaving 11 bases of the junction unmatched. CDR3 length: 15 amino acids. Germline V gene data show CDR1 as SGHNT and CDR2 as YYREEE (reference sequence). CDR3 nucleotides: TGTGCCAGCAGCGTCCTTGAGGGGGCAGGGGAGACCCAGTACTTC. Protein: CASSVLEGAGETQYF.

The sample holds one count of this clone. V gene TRBV4-1 combines with J gene TRBJ2-1, with TRBD2 matching 12 bases. The CDR3 is made up of 15 amino acids. After removal of 6 bases from V and 8 bases from J, the junction contained 8 bases not matched to a gene. Germline-derived CDR1 and CDR2 are MGHRA and YSYEKL. The CDR3 loop is CASRKLAGGADEQFF. The CDR3 bases are TGCGCCAGCAGGAAACTAGCGGGAGGCGCGGATGAGCAGTTCTTC.

A remark on this clone: The sample contains more than one DNA sequence encoding this CDR3. The chain combines TRBV4-1 with TRBJ2-3; D is unresolved. This CDR3 is 12 amino acids long. Germline values: CDR1 MGHRA, CDR2 YSYEKL. Between the trimmed V and J ends, which lost 1 base and 3 bases, there was a span of 2 bases. CDR3 sequence reads: CASSQVTDTQYF. DNA of the CDR3: TGCGCCAGCAGCCAAGTAACAGATACGCAGTATTTT.

The chain carries TRBV5-5 and TRBJ1-2; no definite D call. The CDR3 contains 13 residues. Germline V gene lookup returns CDR1 SGHKS and CDR2 YYEKEE (reference sequence). The germline V and J ends were trimmed by 0 bases and 8 bases, with 11 bases remaining between them. The DNA of the CDR3 is TGTGCCAGCAGCTTGGATCCGGGTAGGGGCTACACCTTC. Encoded protein: CASSLDPGRGYTF.

This clone was observed a handful of times. J is TRBJ1-1 and V is TRBV5-3, with D possibly TRBD1 on 5 matching bases. TRBV5-3 is assigned to the ORF class and has an uncertain function. V dropped 1 base and J dropped 0 bases, with 13 bases sitting between them. The CDR3 has 16 amino acids. CDR3 coding DNA: TGTGCCAGAAGCTTGAAGACAGTGAGTATGAACACTGAAGCTTTCTTT. Translation: CARSLKTVSMNTEAFF.

This clone appeared a few times. V gene TRBV30 combines with J gene TRBJ1-3; 8 bases agree with TRBD1. Germline assignment: CDR1 GTSNPN and CDR2 SVGIG (reference sequence). The CDR3 runs to 21 residues. The V segment lost 3 bases and the J segment 0 bases; nucleotides outside the gene matches: 22. The CDR3 sequence is CAWRVKGQAAKDFFSGNTIYF. The CDR3 bases are TGTGCCTGGAGGGTAAAGGGACAGGCGGCTAAAGACTTCTTCTCTGGAAACACCATATATTTT. The whole variable domain, filled in from reference TRBV30 and TRBJ1-3, reads SQTIHQWPATLVQPVGSPLSLECTVEGTSNPNLYWYRQAAGRGLQLLFYSVGIGQISSEVPQNLSASRPQDRQFILSSKKLLLSDSGFYLCAWRVKGQAAKDFFSGNTIYFGEGSWLTVV.

This chain joins TRBV27 and TRBJ1-3; 9 positions match TRBD1. After removal of 2 bases from V and 7 bases from J, the junction contained 12 bases not matched to a gene. The CDR3 has 17 residues. Germline assignment: CDR1 MNHEY and CDR2 SMNVEV (reference sequence). CDR3 coding DNA: TGTGCCAGCAGTTTAAAGGGCAGCGGGACAGGGAGGAACACCATATATTTT. Protein: CASSLKGSGTGRNTIYF.

The chain employs TRBV14 and TRBJ1-1, with D maybe TRBD1 (5 bases). Trimming stripped 4 bases from V and 6 bases from J, with 15 bases between. Germline CDR1 reads SGHDN; CDR2 reads FVKESK. The CDR3 contains 14 residues. The CDR3 loop reads CASSPQGYWSEAFF. As DNA, the CDR3 is TGTGCCAGCAGCCCGCAGGGCTACTGGTCTGAAGCTTTCTTT.

This sequence joins TRBV14 and TRBJ2-3, with D possibly matching TRBD2 (6 bases). The V end lost 4 bases, the J end lost 0 bases, and 11 bases lay between the germline ends. The CDR3 runs to 15 residues. Germline CDR1 is SGHDN and CDR2 is FVKESK. In nucleotides, the CDR3 is TGTGCCAGCAGCCGGCGGGGCATTAGCACAGATACGCAGTATTTT. It yields the protein CASSRRGISTDTQYF.

The chain employs TRBV7-2 and TRBJ1-6, with 8 bases fitting TRBD1. The CDR3 has 16 amino acids. Per the germline V gene, CDR1 is SGHTA and CDR2 is FQGNSA. Trimming removed 1 base from V and 10 bases from J; junction bases left unmatched: 9. As DNA, the CDR3 is TGTGCCAGCAGCTTAGGACGTGACAGGGGACGGTCACCCCTCCACTTT. Translation: CASSLGRDRGRSPLHF.

This clone was observed a handful of times. The rearrangement uses TRBV7-9 and TRBJ1-2; perhaps TRBD1 as D (6 bases). Germline V gene data show CDR1 as SEHNR and CDR2 as FQNEAQ (reference sequence). The ends were cut back, 1 base at V and 8 bases at J, with 11 bases in the middle. CDR3 size: 13 residues. CDR3 region: CASSLGQVAGYTF. In DNA, the CDR3 is TGTGCCAGCAGCTTAGGACAGGTAGCGGGCTACACCTTC.

This rearrangement joins TRBV5-1 to TRBJ2-1, with 7 bases fitting TRBD2. The CDR3 contains 15 residues. Germline V gene data show CDR1 as SGHRS and CDR2 as YFSETQ. V dropped 4 bases and J dropped 8; count of bases not matched to a gene: 12. The CDR3 DNA follows: TGCGCCAGCAGCCCCCAGCGGGGAGGCCGGGATGAGCAGTTCTTC. Translated, it gives CASSPQRGGRDEQFF. Together with reference TRBV5-1 and TRBJ2-1, the CDR3 gives the full variable domain: KAGVTQTPRYLIKTRGQQVTLSCSPISGHRSVSWYQQTPGQGLQFLFEYFSETQRNKGNFPGRFSGRQFSNSRSEMNVSTLELGDSALYLCASSPQRGGRDEQFFGPGTRLTVL.

The rearrangement links TRBV28 to TRBJ1-6, with a tentative D call TRBD1 (5 bases). This CDR3 region has 17 residues. V was shortened by 6 bases and J by 4 bases, with 19 bases between the two germline ends. The germline gives CDR1 MDHEN, CDR2 SYDVKM. CDR3 bases: TGTGCCAGCAGGGGACGACTCGGAGGGGCATATAATTCACCCCTCCACTTT. It yields the protein CASRGRLGGAYNSPLHF.

This rearrangement joins TRBV6-5 to TRBJ2-4; D may be TRBD1 (5 bases). The V gene lost 0 bases and the J gene lost 0 bases, with 9 bases spanning the gap. The CDR3 is 16 residues long. Germline lookup yields CDR1 MNHEY and CDR2 SVGAGI. CDR3 loop: CASSYSMGLAKNIQYF. CDR3 bases: TGTGCCAGCAGTTACTCGATGGGGCTAGCCAAAAACATTCAGTACTTC.

The V and J genes are TRBV19 and TRBJ1-1, with D possibly matching TRBD1 (5 bases). The V gene lost 6 bases and the J gene lost 4 bases, with 15 bases spanning the gap. Germline V CDR1 and CDR2: LNHDA, SQIVND (reference sequence). This CDR3 contains 14 residues. As DNA, the CDR3 is TGTGCCAGTAGGCTAATGGGGGAGGGCACTGAAGCTTTCTTT. Its protein is CASRLMGEGTEAFF.

The gene calls are TRBV12-5 and TRBJ1-4; D ambiguous. The germline V and J ends were trimmed by 1 base and 4 bases, with 7 bases remaining between them. Looked up from germline, CDR1 is LGHNT and CDR2 is FRNRAP. The CDR3 is 14 residues long. CDR3 sequence reads: CASGLGQINEKLFF. CDR3 coding DNA: TGTGCTAGTGGTTTGGGGCAGATTAATGAAAAACTGTTTTTT. Supplemented by reference TRBV12-5 and TRBJ1-4, the full variable domain reads DARVTQTPRHKVTEMGQEVTMRCQPILGHNTVFWYRQTMMQGLELLAYFRNRAPLDDSGMPKDRFSAEMPDATLATLKIQPSEPRDSAVYFCASGLGQINEKLFFGSGTQLSVL.

The chain employs TRBV28 and TRBJ1-1; the D is unclear. The ends were cut back, 6 bases at V and 7 bases at J, with 12 bases in the middle. Germline V gene sequence: CDR1 MDHEN, CDR2 SYDVKM. The CDR3 consists of 12 residues. CDR3 DNA: TGTGCCAGCAGCGAGTACAGAGATGAAGCTTTCTTT. It yields the protein CASSEYRDEAFF.

The V and J genes are TRBV5-1 and TRBJ2-2; no clear D. CDR1 SGHRS and CDR2 YFSETQ come from the germline V gene. Trimming removed 0 bases from V and 0 bases from J, with 6 bases in between. This CDR3 comprises 15 residues. CDR3 in amino acids: CASSLVGANTGELFF. The CDR3 coding sequence is TGCGCCAGCAGCTTGGTCGGAGCGAACACCGGGGAGCTGTTTTTT.

The chain has TRBV18 and TRBJ1-2; D is ambiguous. Germline CDR1 reads KGHSH; CDR2 reads LQKENI. V was cut by 3 bases and J by 0 bases, with 8 bases left in between. The CDR3 loop spans 14 amino acids. CDR3 residues: CASSPPAANYGYTF. The CDR3 bases are TGTGCCAGCTCACCTCCCGCAGCTAACTATGGCTACACCTTC. Drawing the rest from reference TRBV18 and TRBJ1-2, the complete variable domain is NAGVMQNPRHLVRRRGQEARLRCSPMKGHSHVYWYRQLPEEGLKFMVYLQKENIIDESGMPKERFSAEFPKEGPSILRIQQVVRGDSAAYFCASSPPAANYGYTFGSGTRLTVV.